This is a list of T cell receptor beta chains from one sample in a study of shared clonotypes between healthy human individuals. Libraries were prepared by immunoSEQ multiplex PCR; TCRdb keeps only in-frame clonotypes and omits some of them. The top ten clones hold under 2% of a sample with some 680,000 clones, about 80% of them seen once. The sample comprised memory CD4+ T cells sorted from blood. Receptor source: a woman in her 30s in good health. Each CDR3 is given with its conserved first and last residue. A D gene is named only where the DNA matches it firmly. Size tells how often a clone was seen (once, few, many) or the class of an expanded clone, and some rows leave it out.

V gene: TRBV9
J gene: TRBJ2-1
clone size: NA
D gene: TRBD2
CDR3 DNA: TGTGCCAGCAGGCGGACTAGCGGGAGGGGTGGTGAGCAGTTCTTC
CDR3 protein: CASRRTSGRGGEQFF

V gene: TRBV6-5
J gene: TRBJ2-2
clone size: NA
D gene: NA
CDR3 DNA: TGTGCCAGCAGTGCGGAGGTTCCCGGGGAGCTGTTTTTT
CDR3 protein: CASSAEVPGELFF

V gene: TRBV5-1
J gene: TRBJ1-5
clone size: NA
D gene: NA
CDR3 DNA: TGCGCCAGCAGCGAAGGACCCAATCAGCCCCAGCATTTT
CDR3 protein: CASSEGPNQPQHF

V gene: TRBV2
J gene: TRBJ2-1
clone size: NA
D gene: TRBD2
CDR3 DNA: TGTGCCAGCAGTCCGGGACTAGCGGGAGGTGAGCAGTTCTTC
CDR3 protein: CASSPGLAGGEQFF

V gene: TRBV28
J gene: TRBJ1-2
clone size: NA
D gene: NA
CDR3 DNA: TGTGCCAGCAGTTTAGTCAGGGCGTTTGGCTACACCTTC
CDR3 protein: CASSLVRAFGYTF

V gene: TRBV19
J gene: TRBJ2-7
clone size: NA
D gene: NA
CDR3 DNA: TGTGCCAGTAGGACACAAGACAAACTAGTCTACGAGCAGTACTTC
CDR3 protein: CASRTQDKLVYEQYF

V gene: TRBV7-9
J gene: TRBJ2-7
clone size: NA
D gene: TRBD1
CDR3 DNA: TGTGCCAGCAGCCAGGACAGGTACGAGCAGTACTTC
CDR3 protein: CASSQDRYEQYF

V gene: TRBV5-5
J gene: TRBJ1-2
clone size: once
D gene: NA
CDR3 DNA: TGTGCCAGCAGCTTCGTCAATGGCTACACCTTC
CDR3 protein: CASSFVNGYTF

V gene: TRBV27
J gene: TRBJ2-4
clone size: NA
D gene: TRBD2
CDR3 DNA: TGTGCCAGCAGAAAGACGGGACTAGCGGGAGGGCTACTAGCCAAAAACATTCAGTACTTC
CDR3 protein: CASRKTGLAGGLLAKNIQYF

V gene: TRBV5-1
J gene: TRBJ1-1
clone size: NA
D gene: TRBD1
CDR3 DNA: TGCGCCAGCTTCGAGGGGGCTGGTGAAGCTTTCTTT
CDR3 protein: CASFEGAGEAFF

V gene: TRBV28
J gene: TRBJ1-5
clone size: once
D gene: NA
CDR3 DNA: TGTGCCAGCAGTCTAACGGGGGGCAATCAGCCCCAGCATTTT
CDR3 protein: CASSLTGGNQPQHF

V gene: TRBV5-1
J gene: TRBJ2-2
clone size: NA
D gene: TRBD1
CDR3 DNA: TGCGCCAGCAGGGCCGGGACAGCTGACACCGGGGAGCTGTTTTTT
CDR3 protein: CASRAGTADTGELFF

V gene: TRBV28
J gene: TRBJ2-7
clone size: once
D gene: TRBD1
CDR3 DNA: TGTGCCAGCAGTACAACCGGGACAGGCCCTCGGGAGCAGTACTTC
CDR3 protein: CASSTTGTGPREQYF

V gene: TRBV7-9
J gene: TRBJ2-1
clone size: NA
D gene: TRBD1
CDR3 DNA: TGTGCCAGCAGCCCGGTGGTCGGGACAGGATCCTACAATGAGCAGTTCTTC
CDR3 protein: CASSPVVGTGSYNEQFF

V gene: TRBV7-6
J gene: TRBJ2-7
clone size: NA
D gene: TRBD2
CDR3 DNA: TGTGCCAGCAGCTTAACCGGGACTAGCGTCTACGAGCAGTACTTC
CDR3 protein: CASSLTGTSVYEQYF

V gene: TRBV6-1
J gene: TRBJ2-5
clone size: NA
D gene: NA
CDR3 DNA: TGTGCCAGCAGTGAAAGGGCAGGACAAGAGACCCAGTACTTC
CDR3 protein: CASSERAGQETQYF

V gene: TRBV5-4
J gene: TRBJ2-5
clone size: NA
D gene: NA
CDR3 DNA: TGTGCCAGCAGCCCTCAGCCCCGAGAGAGGGAGACCCAGTACTTC
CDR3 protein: CASSPQPRERETQYF

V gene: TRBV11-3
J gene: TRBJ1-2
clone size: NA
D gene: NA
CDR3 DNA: TGTGCCAGCAGCTCCCCCGGGACGTTGGTGGGCTACACCTTC
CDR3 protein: CASSSPGTLVGYTF

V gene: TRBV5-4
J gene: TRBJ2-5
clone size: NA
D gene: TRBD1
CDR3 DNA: TGTGCCAGCAGCCCGACAGGGGGGGAGACCCAGTACTTC
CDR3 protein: CASSPTGGETQYF

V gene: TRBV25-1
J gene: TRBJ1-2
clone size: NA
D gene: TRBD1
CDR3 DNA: TGTGCCAGCAGTCCCGGGACAGGGAACCCATATGGCTACACCTTC
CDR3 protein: CASSPGTGNPYGYTF

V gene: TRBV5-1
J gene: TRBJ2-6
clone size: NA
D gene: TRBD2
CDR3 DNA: TGCGCCAGCAGCCATTCTAGCGGGAGTGTAGCTGGGGCCAACGTCCTGACTTTC
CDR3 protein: CASSHSSGSVAGANVLTF

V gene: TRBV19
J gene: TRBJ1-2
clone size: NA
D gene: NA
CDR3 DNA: TGTGCCAGTAGTATGGGTGTGAGCTATGGCTACACCTTC
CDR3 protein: CASSMGVSYGYTF

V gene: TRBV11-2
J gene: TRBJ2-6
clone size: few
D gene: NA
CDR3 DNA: TGTGCCAGCAGCTCTAAACAGGGCTCCAGCTCTGGGGCCAACGTCCTGACTTTC
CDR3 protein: CASSSKQGSSSGANVLTF

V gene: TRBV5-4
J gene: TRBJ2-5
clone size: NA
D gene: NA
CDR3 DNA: TGTGCCAGCAGCTTGGGGTCGGGGGCCGGAGAGACCCAGTACTTC
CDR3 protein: CASSLGSGAGETQYF

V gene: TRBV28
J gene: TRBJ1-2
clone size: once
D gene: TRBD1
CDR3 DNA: TGTGCCAGCAGTTCGGGGACAGGGGAAATCTATGGCTACACCTTC
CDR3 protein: CASSSGTGEIYGYTF

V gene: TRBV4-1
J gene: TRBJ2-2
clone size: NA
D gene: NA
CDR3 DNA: TGCGCCAGCAGCCAAGTGGCGCTCGGGGAGCTGTTTTTT
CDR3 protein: CASSQVALGELFF

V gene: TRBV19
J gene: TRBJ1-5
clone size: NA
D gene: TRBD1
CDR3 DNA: TGTGCCAGTACCCTGACAGGGAAGTCTACCCAGCCCCAGCATTTT
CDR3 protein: CASTLTGKSTQPQHF

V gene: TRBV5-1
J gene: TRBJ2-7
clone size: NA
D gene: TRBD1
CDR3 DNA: TGCGCCAGCAGCCCACAGGGGTTTGCCCACGAGCAGTACTTC
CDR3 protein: CASSPQGFAHEQYF

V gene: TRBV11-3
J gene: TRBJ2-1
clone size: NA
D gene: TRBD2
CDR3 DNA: TGTGCCAGCAGGATTACTAGCGGGAGGGCCAATGAGCAGTTCTTC
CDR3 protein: CASRITSGRANEQFF

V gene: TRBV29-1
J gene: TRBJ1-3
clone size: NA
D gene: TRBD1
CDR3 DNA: TGCAGCGTTCAGGAGGGGGCGGGAAACACCATATATTTT
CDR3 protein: CSVQEGAGNTIYF

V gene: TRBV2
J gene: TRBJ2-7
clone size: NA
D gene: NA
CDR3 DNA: TGTGCCAGCAGTGAAGCAAGGGATCCCCCTTACGAGCAGTACTTC
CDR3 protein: CASSEARDPPYEQYF

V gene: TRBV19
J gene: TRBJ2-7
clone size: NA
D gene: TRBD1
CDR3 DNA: TGTGCCAGTAGTATGGGACGGGACAGGGGAATCGGGGAGCAGTACTTC
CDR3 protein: CASSMGRDRGIGEQYF

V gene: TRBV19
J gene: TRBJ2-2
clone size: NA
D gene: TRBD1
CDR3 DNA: TGTGCCAGTAGGACGGGACAGGGGAGGTCCGGGGAGCTGTTTTTT
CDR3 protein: CASRTGQGRSGELFF

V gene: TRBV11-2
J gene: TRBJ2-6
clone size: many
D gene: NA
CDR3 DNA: TGTGCCAGCAGCTTAGTTAGTGGGGCCAACGTCCTGACTTTC
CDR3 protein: CASSLVSGANVLTF

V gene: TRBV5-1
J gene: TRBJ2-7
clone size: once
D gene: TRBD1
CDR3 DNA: TGCGCCAGCAGCTTCCGGGCGGACAGGTCGAACGAGCAGTACTTC
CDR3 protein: CASSFRADRSNEQYF

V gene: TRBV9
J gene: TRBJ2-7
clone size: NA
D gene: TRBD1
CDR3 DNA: TGTGCCAGCAGCGTAGCAGGGACAGCCATCTCCTACGAGCAGTACTTC
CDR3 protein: CASSVAGTAISYEQYF

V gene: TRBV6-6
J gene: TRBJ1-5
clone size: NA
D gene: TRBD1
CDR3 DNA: TGTGCCAGCAGACGACAGGGGGTCAGCAATCAGCCCCAGCATTTT
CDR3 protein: CASRRQGVSNQPQHF

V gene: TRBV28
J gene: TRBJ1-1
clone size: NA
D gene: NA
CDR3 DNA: TGTGCCAGCAGTTTAACCCAAAGGAACACTGAAGCTTTCTTT
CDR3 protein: CASSLTQRNTEAFF

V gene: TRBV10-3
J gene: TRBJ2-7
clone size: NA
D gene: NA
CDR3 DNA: TGTGCCATCTCGGGGGTACGCTACGAGCAGTACTTC
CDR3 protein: CAISGVRYEQYF

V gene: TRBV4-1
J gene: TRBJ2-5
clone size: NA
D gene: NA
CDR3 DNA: TGCGCCAGCAGCCAATGGCCAGGGGAGACCCAGTACTTC
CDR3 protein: CASSQWPGETQYF

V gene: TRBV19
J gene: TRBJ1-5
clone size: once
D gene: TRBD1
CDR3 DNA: TGTGCCAGTAGTCCCGGGACAGGGGGATGGCCCCAGCATTTT
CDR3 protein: CASSPGTGGWPQHF

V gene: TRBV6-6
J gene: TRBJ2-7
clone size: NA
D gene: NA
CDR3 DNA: TGTGCCAGCAAGGCCGGGCAGGGCCTCTACGAGCAGTACTTC
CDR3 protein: CASKAGQGLYEQYF

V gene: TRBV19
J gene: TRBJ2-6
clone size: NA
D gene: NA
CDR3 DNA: TGTGCCAGTAGCGCGGACAGCCGCTCTGGGGCCAACGTCCTGACTTTC
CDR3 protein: CASSADSRSGANVLTF

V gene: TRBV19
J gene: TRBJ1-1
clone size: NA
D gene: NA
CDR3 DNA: TGTGCCAGTAGTATCAGGGGTCCGCGGGGGACTGAAGCTTTCTTT
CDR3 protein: CASSIRGPRGTEAFF

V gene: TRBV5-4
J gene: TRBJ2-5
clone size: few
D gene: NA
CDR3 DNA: TGTGCCAGCAGCTTGGGGGGGATAGAGACCCAGTACTTC
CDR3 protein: CASSLGGIETQYF

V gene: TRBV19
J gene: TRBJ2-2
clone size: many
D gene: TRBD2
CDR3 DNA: TGTGCCAGTAGCTATCCTCCGGGACTAGCGCAGAGCGGCACCGGGGAGCTGTTTTTT
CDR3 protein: CASSYPPGLAQSGTGELFF

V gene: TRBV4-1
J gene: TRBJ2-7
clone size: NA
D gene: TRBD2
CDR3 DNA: TGCGCCAGCAGCCAAGTGGCAGCGGGAGTTGGGGAGCAGTACTTC
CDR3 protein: CASSQVAAGVGEQYF

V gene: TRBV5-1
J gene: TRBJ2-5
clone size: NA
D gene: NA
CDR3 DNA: TGCGCCAGCAGCTTGGATGGACAGTCCCAAGAGACCCAGTACTTC
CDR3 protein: CASSLDGQSQETQYF

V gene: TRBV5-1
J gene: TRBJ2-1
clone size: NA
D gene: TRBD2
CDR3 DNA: TGCGCCAGCAGCTTACTAGCGGGAGCCGAGCAGTTCTTC
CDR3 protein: CASSLLAGAEQFF

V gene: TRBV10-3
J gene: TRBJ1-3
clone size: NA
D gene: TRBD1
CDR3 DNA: TGTGCCATCAGTGATCTGCAGGGGGCCTCTGGAAACACCATATATTTT
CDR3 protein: CAISDLQGASGNTIYF

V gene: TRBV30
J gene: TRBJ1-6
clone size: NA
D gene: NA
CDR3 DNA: TGTGCCTGGGGGGGACTATCCTATAATTCACCCCTCCACTTT
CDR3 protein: CAWGGLSYNSPLHF

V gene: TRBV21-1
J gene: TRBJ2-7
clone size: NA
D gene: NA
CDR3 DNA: TGTGCCAGCAAGCAAAAGGGACAGCTCTACGAGCAGTACTTC
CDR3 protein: CASKQKGQLYEQYF

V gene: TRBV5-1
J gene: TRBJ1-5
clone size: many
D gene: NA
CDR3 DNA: TGCGCCAGCAGCTTGCGGGGGGCCGAGGGTCAGCCCCAGCATTTT
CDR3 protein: CASSLRGAEGQPQHF